This is a list of T cell receptor beta chains from one sample in a study of CD8+ T cells in alopecia areata. Libraries were prepared by immunoSEQ multiplex PCR; TCRdb keeps only in-frame clonotypes and omits some of them. The repertoire holds 200,000 to 250,000 clones, with 50% to 65% as singletons. The source material was CD4+ T cells sorted from blood, sampled at week 0. The receptor source for this set is a human donor with alopecia areata. Both conserved end residues are part of each CDR3. D genes are given only for firm matches. The size of a clone is reported for some rows only, either as once, few or many, or as a class for expanded clones.

>few|-|TRBV7-3|TRBJ2-7
TGTGCCAGCAGCTTAACTCCATCCTACGAGCAGTACTTC
CASSLTPSYEQYF
>-|-|TRBV28|TRBJ2-1
TGTGCCAGCAGCTCCAATGGACCGGTAGAGCAGTTCTTC
CASSSNGPVEQFF
>-|-|TRBV7-2|TRBJ2-5
TGTGCCAGCAGCCGGAGGGAGACCCAGTACTTC
CASSRRETQYF
>-|TRBD1|TRBV30|TRBJ1-1
TGTGCCTGGGTGACAGGGGTTGAAGCTTTCTTT
CAWVTGVEAFF
>-|TRBD1|TRBV2|TRBJ1-1
TGTGCCAGCAGTGGACAGGGATATATGAACACTGAAGCTTTCTTT
CASSGQGYMNTEAFF
>few|TRBD2|TRBV6-6|TRBJ2-1
TGTGCCAGCAGCCAACTAGCGGGAGGGCCCCATGAGCAGTTCTTC
CASSQLAGGPHEQFF
>many|TRBD2|TRBV9|TRBJ2-1
TGTGCCAGCAGCTTAGTCGGGGGAGGGTCCCACAATGAGCAGTTCTTC
CASSLVGGGSHNEQFF
>-|-|TRBV2|TRBJ1-2
TGTGCCAGCAGTGACCGGAGGGACTATGGCTACACCTTC
CASSDRRDYGYTF
>-|-|TRBV27|TRBJ1-2
TGTGCCAGCAGCTCCGTTTATGCGGGTGGCTACACCTTC
CASSSVYAGGYTF
>-|TRBD2|TRBV6-1|TRBJ2-3
TGTGCCAGCAGTGAAGTCCAGCGGGAGGCGCAGTATTTT
CASSEVQREAQYF
>-|-|TRBV6-1|TRBJ1-1
TGTGCCAGCAGTGAAGCAGGGAGGGTACGGAACACTGAAGCTTTCTTT
CASSEAGRVRNTEAFF
>few|-|TRBV4-1|TRBJ1-1
TGCGCCAGCAGCCAAGTTCAGGCGAGAGGTACTGAAGCTTTCTTT
CASSQVQARGTEAFF
>once|-|TRBV15|TRBJ2-7
TGTGCCACCCAAACGGGCTGGTCTAGCTCCTACGAGCAGTACTTC
CATQTGWSSSYEQYF
>medium-sized|-|TRBV7-9|TRBJ1-2
TGTGCCAGCAGCTTACTTAACGGGGCCCCCTATGGCTACACCTTC
CASSLLNGAPYGYTF
>-|TRBD1|TRBV10-1|TRBJ2-7
TGCGCCAGCAGTGAGTACAGGGGCAGTTCCTACGAGCAGTACTTC
CASSEYRGSSYEQYF
>few|-|TRBV4-1|TRBJ2-1
TGCGCCAGCAGCCATCCCGACAGCCGCTTACACAATGAGCAGTTCTTC
CASSHPDSRLHNEQFF
>few|-|TRBV19|TRBJ2-2
TGTGCCAGTAGTAGCCCGGAACGGAGGGAGCTGTTTTTT
CASSSPERRELFF
>few|-|TRBV30|TRBJ2-7
TGTGCCTGGAGTAAACTACAATACCGGGACAACCCACCGGGGGAGCAGTACTTC
CAWSKLQYRDNPPGEQYF
>-|-|TRBV29-1|TRBJ2-7
TGCAGCGGCGCGACAGGAACCTACGAGCAGTACTTC
CSGATGTYEQYF
>-|TRBD1|TRBV29-1|TRBJ2-7
TGCAGCGTCGCCCTCTGGGACAGGGGCTCCTACGAGCAGTACTTC
CSVALWDRGSYEQYF
>-|-|TRBV29-1|TRBJ2-7
TGCAGCGTTGTGGCTCGCGCTACCGCATCCTACGAGCAGTACTTC
CSVVARATASYEQYF
>-|-|TRBV6-5|TRBJ1-2
TGTGCCAGCAGTTACTCGAGTCAGAACTATGGCTACACCTTC
CASSYSSQNYGYTF
>few|TRBD1|TRBV6-5|TRBJ1-2
TGTGCCAGCAGTTACCGCGGACAGGGTGTCTATGGCTACACCTTC
CASSYRGQGVYGYTF
>-|TRBD1|TRBV29-1|TRBJ1-1
TGCAGCGTTGAAAAATCAGGGGGGACTGAAGCTTTCTTT
CSVEKSGGTEAFF
>-|-|TRBV30|TRBJ2-2
TGTGCCTGGAGTGGGTTTAAGAACACCGGGGAGCTGTTTTTT
CAWSGFKNTGELFF
>-|-|TRBV29-1|TRBJ2-3
TGCAGCGGGGGGTTCAGCACAGATACGCAGTATTTT
CSGGFSTDTQYF
>-|TRBD1|TRBV7-9|TRBJ2-5
TGTGCCAGCAGCCCCGAGGGACAGCTCGGGGCGGAGACCCAGTACTTC
CASSPEGQLGAETQYF
>-|TRBD2|TRBV6-1|TRBJ2-1
TGTGCCAGCAGTACACGACTAGCGCTCCACAATGAGCAGTTCTTC
CASSTRLALHNEQFF
>-|-|TRBV30|TRBJ1-4
TGTGCCTGGGGGGGAGGAAAACTGTTTTTT
CAWGGGKLFF
>-|TRBD2|TRBV5-1|TRBJ2-3
TGCGCCAGCAGCTTCACCATAGCGGGAAGTAGCACAGATACGCAGTATTTT
CASSFTIAGSSTDTQYF
>few|TRBD1|TRBV6-5|TRBJ1-6
TGTGCCAGCAGTTACGACAGGGGTGGGGAGGGATCACCCCTCCACTTT
CASSYDRGGEGSPLHF
>few|-|TRBV19|TRBJ1-4
TGTGCCAGCCGCCCAGGCCTGGGGATTGAAAAACTGTTTTTT
CASRPGLGIEKLFF
>-|-|TRBV15|TRBJ2-7
TGTGCCACCAGCAGAGGGGGCGGGCAGGGCTACGAGCAGTACTTC
CATSRGGGQGYEQYF
>few|TRBD1|TRBV18|TRBJ1-1
TGTGCCAGCTCAGGGACAGGGCACACTGAAGCTTTCTTT
CASSGTGHTEAFF
>few|-|TRBV25-1|TRBJ2-3
TGTGCCAGCAGTGATGTGGGAGTTGCAGATACGCAGTATTTT
CASSDVGVADTQYF
>few|-|TRBV14|TRBJ1-1
TGTGCCAGCAGCCAAGTACGGGGGAACACTGAAGCTTTCTTT
CASSQVRGNTEAFF
>-|TRBD2|TRBV30|TRBJ2-1
TGTGCCTGGATGGGAGGGGTAACCTACAATGAGCAGTTCTTC
CAWMGGVTYNEQFF
>-|-|TRBV19|TRBJ2-3
TGTGCCAGTAGTACGGTAACTAGCACAGATACGCAGTATTTT
CASSTVTSTDTQYF
>many|TRBD1|TRBV12-5|TRBJ2-7
TGTGCTAGTAGTACTACAGGGGGAGGCGAGCAGTACTTC
CASSTTGGGEQYF
>few|TRBD2|TRBV7-2|TRBJ2-1
TGTGCCAGCAGCCCCGGGACTAGCGGTTACGAGCAGTTCTTC
CASSPGTSGYEQFF
>-|-|TRBV7-2|TRBJ2-2
TGTGCCAGCAGTCTTGGACGGTTGAACACCGGGGAGCTGTTTTTT
CASSLGRLNTGELFF
>-|-|TRBV7-9|TRBJ1-6
TGTGCCAGCAGAGGAGGGTTCAATTCACCCCTCCACTTT
CASRGGFNSPLHF